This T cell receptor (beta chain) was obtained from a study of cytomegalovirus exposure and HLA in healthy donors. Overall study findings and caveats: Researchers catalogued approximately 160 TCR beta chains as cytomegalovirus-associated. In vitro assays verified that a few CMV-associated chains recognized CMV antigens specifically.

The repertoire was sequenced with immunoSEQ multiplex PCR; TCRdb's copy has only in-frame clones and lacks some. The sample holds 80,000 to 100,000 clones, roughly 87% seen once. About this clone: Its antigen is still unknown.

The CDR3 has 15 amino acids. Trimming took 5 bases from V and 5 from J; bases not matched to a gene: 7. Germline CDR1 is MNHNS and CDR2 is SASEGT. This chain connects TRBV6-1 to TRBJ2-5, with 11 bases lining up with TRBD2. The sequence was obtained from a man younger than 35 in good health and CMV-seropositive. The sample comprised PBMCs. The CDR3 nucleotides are TGTGCCAGCAGTAGCCGGACTAGCGGGCCTGAGACCCAGTACTTC. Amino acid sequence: CASSSRTSGPETQYF.